These 17 T cell receptor beta chains originate from one sample sequenced in a study of STAT5B mutations in CD4+ large granular lymphocyte leukemia (dated by TCRdb to 2021 to 2024). The method behind the library was the immunoSEQ multiplex PCR assay. Drawn from immuneACCESS, this table holds only the in-frame rearrangements with V and J called that TCRdb kept. Clones are partly lost; checked studies trace under half to an unresolved V gene and leave the rest unexplained. In this sample the table shows 15,000 to 20,000 clones, roughly 83% of which occur a single time. The leading ten clones occupy about 13% of the sample. Material for sequencing was CD4+ T cells from blood buffy coats. All receptors come from a human donor in good health.

This chain links TRBV6-5 with TRBJ1-2, with 7 bases matching TRBD1. This CDR3 contains 14 residues. Germline loops: CDR1 MNHEY, CDR2 SVGAGI. Trimming took 6 bases from V and 0 from J; bases not matched to a gene: 4. DNA of the CDR3: TGTGCCAGCAGGGGGGACAGCGCTAACTATGGCTACACCTTC. Translating it yields CASRGDSANYGYTF.

The V and J genes are TRBV6-5 and TRBJ2-7, with TRBD1 as a possible D gene (5 bases). Germline assignment: CDR1 MNHEY and CDR2 SVGAGI. V lost 10 bases to trimming and J lost 2 bases, with 12 bases between them. This CDR3 region has 12 residues. As DNA, the CDR3 is TGTGCCACCGAGACAGAGACCTACGAGCAGTACTTC. Translating gives CATETETYEQYF.

J is TRBJ1-3 and V is TRBV19, with 7 bases that match TRBD1. Unmatched junction bases numbered 3, after V lost 5 bases and J lost 5 bases. The CDR3 has 13 residues. Germline CDR1 is LNHDA and CDR2 is SQIVND (reference sequence). CDR3 DNA sequence: TGTGCCAGTAGTTCGACAGGGAGAAACACCATATATTTT. It is translated as CASSSTGRNTIYF.

In DNA, the CDR3 is TGTGCCAGCAGCCAAGGGGCGGGAGGGCCATGGAATGAGCAGTTCTTC. Amino acid sequence: CASSQGAGGPWNEQFF. The V and J genes are TRBV14 and TRBJ2-1; 9 nucleotides match TRBD2. The germline V gene encodes CDR1 SGHDN and CDR2 FVKESK. With 1 base clipped from V and 7 bases from J, the junction kept 8 bases outside the gene matches. The CDR3 has 16 amino acids.

The chain recombines TRBV7-3 with TRBJ2-1, with 14 bases that match TRBD2. The V gene's germline CDR1 is SGHTA and CDR2 FQGTGA. The CDR3 runs to 14 residues. V was clipped by 7 bases and J by 6 bases; unmatched bases: 2. CDR3 sequence: CASTTSGRANEQFF. CDR3 nucleotides: TGTGCCAGCACGACTAGCGGGAGGGCCAATGAGCAGTTCTTC.

This clone occurred once. The gene calls are TRBV6-1 and TRBJ1-2; D uncertain. V dropped 6 bases and J dropped 4 bases, with 12 bases sitting between them. The germline gives CDR1 MNHNS, CDR2 SASEGT. This CDR3 region has 13 residues. The CDR3 DNA reads as TGTGCCAGCAGAAACCCCGGCGGCTATGGCTACACCTTC. It is translated as CASRNPGGYGYTF.

In this sample, this clone turned up once. The chain is built from TRBV5-1 and TRBJ1-2, with D maybe TRBD1 (6 bases). Trimming shortened V by 4 bases and J by 4 bases, and 14 bases separated the two germline ends. The CDR3 sequence is 14 residues long. Germline CDR1 SGHRS, CDR2 YFSETQ. The CDR3 protein is CASSPKGESYGYTF. DNA for the CDR3: TGCGCCAGCAGCCCCAAGGGGGAGAGCTATGGCTACACCTTC.

The rearrangement joins TRBV5-6 to TRBJ2-7, with 10 positions matching TRBD1. The V segment lost 2 bases and the J segment 6 bases; nucleotides outside the gene matches: 11. CDR3 size: 16 residues. Germline assignment: CDR1 SGHDT and CDR2 YYEEEE. CDR3: CASSFVPGQGGGEQYF. CDR3 in DNA: TGTGCCAGCAGCTTTGTTCCTGGACAGGGGGGGGGCGAGCAGTACTTC.

The chain has TRBV5-1 and TRBJ1-1, with D possibly TRBD1 on 5 matching bases. Trimming took off 3 bases at V and 6 bases at J, with 18 bases between the two ends. The germline V gene has CDR1 SGHRS and CDR2 YFSETQ. The CDR3 runs 15 residues. The CDR3, as DNA: TGCGCCAGCAGCTCGGCGATAAGGGGAGGCCCTGAAGCTTTCTTT. It encodes CASSSAIRGGPEAFF.

This clone is a singleton in its sample. The genes are TRBV4-2 and TRBJ1-2; maybe TRBD1 (5 bases). The CDR3 contains 16 residues. The V gene's germline CDR1 is LGHNA and CDR2 YNFKEQ. Between the trimmed V and J ends, which lost 3 bases and 8 bases, there was a span of 22 bases. CDR3 sequence reads: CASSQGGQRFGGGYTF. DNA of the CDR3: TGTGCCAGCAGCCAGGGCGGACAAAGATTTGGAGGGGGCTACACCTTC.

The chain uses TRBV19 and TRBJ2-1; D is uncertain. The V end was cut by 4 bases, the J end by 2 bases, with 9 bases between. This CDR3 region has 14 residues. Germline V gives CDR1 LNHDA, CDR2 SQIVND (reference sequence). CDR3 residues: CASSTGLTYNEQFF. The DNA for the CDR3 is TGTGCCAGTAGTACCGGATTAACCTACAATGAGCAGTTCTTC.

The chain recombines TRBV7-9 with TRBJ1-5; no firm D call. The CDR3 runs 13 residues. Per germline, CDR1 SEHNR and CDR2 FQNEAQ (reference sequence). Trimming took 5 bases from V and 7 from J, leaving 12 bases between them. CDR3 sequence: CASSPNSGQPQHF. CDR3 nucleotide sequence: TGTGCCAGCAGCCCCAACAGTGGACAGCCCCAGCATTTT.

The chain joins TRBV4-1 to TRBJ2-7; TRBD2 might be the D (5 bases). V was cut by 2 bases and J by 6 bases, with 20 bases left in between. The germline V gene encodes CDR1 MGHRA and CDR2 YSYEKL. There are 16 residues in the CDR3. The CDR3 loop is CASSQSPGGSSLEQYF. In DNA, the CDR3 is TGCGCCAGCAGCCAATCCCCTGGCGGGTCGTCCCTCGAGCAGTACTTC.

This clone was detected only once. The chain combines TRBV7-9 with TRBJ2-7; 8 bases line up with TRBD2. The CDR3 length is 15 residues. The V gene's germline CDR1 is SEHNR and CDR2 FQNEAQ (reference sequence). The J segment lost 3 bases and the V segment lost 2 bases, leaving 6 bases of the junction unmatched. The CDR3 is CASSLSAGGNYEQYF. In DNA, the CDR3 is TGTGCCAGCAGCTTATCGGCGGGAGGTAACTACGAGCAGTACTTC.

This chain uses TRBV30 with TRBJ1-4; the match to TRBD1 covers 7 bases. The V gene's germline CDR1 is GTSNPN and CDR2 SVGIG (reference sequence). V dropped 0 bases and J dropped 5; count of bases not matched to a gene: 0. The CDR3 contains 13 residues. In DNA form, the CDR3 reads TGTGCCTGGAGTGTACAGGGGAATGAAAAACTGTTTTTT. Residues: CAWSVQGNEKLFF.

The rearrangement links TRBV19 to TRBJ2-5; perhaps TRBD1 as D (6 bases). The length of the CDR3 is 13 residues. V lost 6 bases and J lost 2, with 10 bases in between. The germline V gene has CDR1 LNHDA and CDR2 SQIVND (reference sequence). The CDR3 DNA is TGTGCCAGTAGCACCGGGACACAAGAGACCCAGTACTTC. Its protein product is CASSTGTQETQYF.

The chain couples TRBV5-4 to TRBJ2-6, with 7 bases lining up with TRBD2. V lost 4 bases, J lost 2 bases, and 6 bases stayed unmatched. This CDR3 is 16 amino acids long. Looked up from germline, CDR1 is SGHNT and CDR2 is YYREEE (reference sequence). CDR3 amino acids: CASSRGSFAGANVLTF. In nucleotides, the CDR3 is TGTGCCAGCAGCCGCGGGAGCTTCGCTGGGGCCAACGTCCTGACTTTC.